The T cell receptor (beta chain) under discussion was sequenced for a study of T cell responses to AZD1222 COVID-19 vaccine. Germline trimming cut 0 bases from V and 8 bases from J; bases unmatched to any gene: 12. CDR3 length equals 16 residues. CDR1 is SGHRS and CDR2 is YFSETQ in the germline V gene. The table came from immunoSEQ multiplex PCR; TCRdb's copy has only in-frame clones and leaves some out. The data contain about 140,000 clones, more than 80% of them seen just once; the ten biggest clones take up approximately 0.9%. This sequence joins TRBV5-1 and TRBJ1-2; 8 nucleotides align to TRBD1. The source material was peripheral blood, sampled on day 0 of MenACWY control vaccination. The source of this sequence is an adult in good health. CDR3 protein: CASSLDGTGAPGGYTF. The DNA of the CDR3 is TGCGCCAGCAGCTTGGACGGGACAGGAGCCCCCGGAGGCTACACCTTC. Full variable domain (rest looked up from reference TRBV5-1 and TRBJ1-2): KAGVTQTPRYLIKTRGQQVTLSCSPISGHRSVSWYQQTPGQGLQFLFEYFSETQRNKGNFPGRFSGRQFSNSRSEMNVSTLELGDSALYLCASSLDGTGAPGGYTFGSGTRLTVV.